Below are 22 T cell receptor beta chains sequenced from a single sample in a study of graft-versus-host responses after intestinal transplantation (dated by TCRdb to the early 2020s). Receptor amplification or capture employed the immunoSEQ multiplex PCR assay. TCRdb provides this immuneACCESS table in a form limited to in-frame rearrangements. Some clones are lacking; in checked studies, under half of them reflect an unresolved V gene, and why the rest are absent is not known. In all, the sample holds roughly 10,000 clones, and around 32% of those were seen once. The top ten clones comprise 1.9% of the sample. Read against the paper, the sample's time point label means: cells obtained before transplantation from donor or recipient. Sequenced material: alloreactive CD4+ T cells from a mixed lymphocyte reaction culture, taken before transplantation. The cell subset or site label of this sample denotes: CFSE-low proliferating T cells sorted from roughly six-day pre-transplant mixed lymphocyte reaction (GvH or HvG direction). Every receptor here comes from a human patient who was an organ donor for intestinal transplantation.

The chain couples TRBV7-2 to TRBJ1-3, with D unclear. The germline V and J ends were trimmed by 1 base and 2 bases, with 12 bases remaining between them. Germline V gives CDR1 SGHTA, CDR2 FQGNSA. The CDR3 length is 16 residues. CDR3 in amino acids: CASSLVASVTGNTIYF. The CDR3 coding sequence is TGTGCCAGCAGCTTAGTCGCCAGCGTAACTGGAAACACCATATATTTT.

This clone was observed a handful of times. The rearrangement uses TRBV6-6 and TRBJ1-2; tentatively, D is TRBD1 (5 bases). The V gene's germline CDR1 is MNHNY and CDR2 SVGAGI (reference sequence). This CDR3 comprises 15 residues. The germline V and J ends were trimmed by 2 bases and 14 bases, with 24 bases remaining between them. The CDR3 region is CASSYAGRRELVRTF. The CDR3 DNA reads TGTGCCAGCAGTTACGCGGGACGTAGGGAGCTAGTGAGGACCTTC.

The rearrangement links TRBV4-2 to TRBJ2-7; TRBD2 agrees at 12 bases. CDR3 length: 18 amino acids. Looked up from germline, CDR1 is LGHNA and CDR2 is YNFKEQ. Trimming at V came to 0 bases and at J to 6 bases, leaving 12 bases not matched to a gene. This chain's CDR3 is CASSQDPPASGGAIEQYF. The CDR3 DNA sequence: TGTGCCAGCAGCCAAGATCCCCCGGCTAGCGGGGGGGCTATCGAGCAGTACTTC.

By sample fraction, this clone is medium-sized. J is TRBJ2-7 and V is TRBV14; TRBD2 matches 10 bases. The germline gives CDR1 SGHDN, CDR2 FVKESK. V was pared by 0 bases and J by 5 bases, with 10 bases of the junction left unmatched. CDR3 length: 17 residues. Written as DNA, the CDR3 is TGTGCCAGCAGCCAAGACTGGATAGCGGGGGGCAAAAACGAGCAGTACTTC. Protein: CASSQDWIAGGKNEQYF.

A single count supports this clone. The chain is built from TRBV4-1 and TRBJ1-2; D remains ambiguous. This CDR3 has 14 amino acids. Between the trimmed V and J ends, which lost 4 bases and 5 bases, there was a span of 14 bases. The germline gives CDR1 MGHRA, CDR2 YSYEKL. The CDR3 DNA reads TGCGCCAGCAGCCCCACCCCGGCCGGGTATGGCTACACCTTC. Protein product: CASSPTPAGYGYTF.

This clone came up a few times. The chain employs TRBV7-9 and TRBJ2-7; maybe TRBD2 (7 bases). The germline CDR1 and CDR2 sequences are SEHNR and FQNEAQ (reference sequence). V was shortened by 4 bases and J by 7 bases, with 20 bases between the two germline ends. The CDR3 has 15 amino acids. The CDR3 spells CASSSQFGGRKEQYF. CDR3 bases: TGTGCCAGCAGCTCTCAGTTCGGGGGGCGCAAGGAGCAGTACTTC.

A few counts support this clone. CDR3 in DNA: TGTGCCAGCAGCCGATCAGGGTGGCAAGAGACCCAGTACTTC. Translating it yields CASSRSGWQETQYF. This chain uses TRBV27 with TRBJ2-5; D is perhaps TRBD1 (5 bases). The CDR3 contains 14 residues. Germline CDR1 reads MNHEY; CDR2 reads SMNVEV (reference sequence). The V and J ends lost 6 bases and 2 bases respectively, with 13 bases between them.

As for this clone: At one of its ends the junction is not consistent with the germline gene, which may arise from a read error. The V gene is TRBV5-1, the J gene TRBJ2-1; 10 nucleotides align to TRBD2. This CDR3 has 12 amino acids. Germline V lookup: CDR1 SGHRS, CDR2 YFSETQ. The CDR3 region has the DNA TGCGCCAGCAGCCCCTTGACTAGCGGGCACATCTTC. This sequence encodes CASSPLTSGHIF.

The chain combines TRBV6-6 with TRBJ1-1; perhaps TRBD1 as D (6 bases). Trimming took 10 bases from V and 1 from J, leaving 19 bases between them. Germline V gene sequence: CDR1 MNHNY, CDR2 SVGAGI (reference sequence). The CDR3 runs to 15 residues. CDR3 sequence: CATRWGRGWNTEAFF. In DNA, the CDR3 is TGTGCCACCCGTTGGGGCAGGGGATGGAACACTGAAGCTTTCTTT.

The chain has TRBV6-6 and TRBJ2-3; 7 bases agree with TRBD2. CDR3 size: 15 residues. Trimming removed 2 bases from V and 3 bases from J; junction bases left unmatched: 5. The V gene's germline CDR1 is MNHNY and CDR2 SVGAGI (reference sequence). CDR3 sequence (DNA): TGTGCCAGCAGTTACACGGCTAGCGGAACAGATACGCAGTATTTT. It translates to CASSYTASGTDTQYF.

This chain connects TRBV2 to TRBJ2-7, with 8 bases matching TRBD2. The CDR3 contains 13 residues. Germline lookup yields CDR1 SNHLY and CDR2 FYNNEI. V lost 8 bases and J lost 3; bases outside the gene matches: 6. CDR3 residues: CASDSGTHYEQYF. DNA of the CDR3: TGTGCCAGCGATAGCGGGACCCACTACGAGCAGTACTTC.

V and J are TRBV10-2 and TRBJ1-2; perhaps TRBD1 as D (6 bases). V lost 7 bases and J lost 2, with 14 bases in between. The germline gives CDR1 WSHSY, CDR2 SAAADI. This CDR3 has 14 residues. The CDR3, as DNA: TGCGCCAGCACCCGGGACACCTTCAACTATGGCTACACCTTC. This translates into CASTRDTFNYGYTF.

V gene TRBV7-3 combines with J gene TRBJ1-6; 8 nucleotides line up with TRBD1. There are 14 residues in the CDR3. With V trimmed by 5 bases and J by 8 bases, 5 bases remained unmatched. CDR1 is SGHTA, CDR2 FQGTGA, per germline. In nucleotides, the CDR3 is TGTGCCAGCAGCCCGGGACAGGAATATTCACCCCTCCACTTT. Translation gives CASSPGQEYSPLHF.

The CDR3 DNA sequence: TGTGCCAGCATCTTCCGTGGGACAGGGTTCAATGAGCAGTTCTTC. Its protein product is CASIFRGTGFNEQFF. V is TRBV6-1 and J is TRBJ2-1; TRBD1 aligns across 9 bases. Germline CDR1 reads MNHNS; CDR2 reads SASEGT. The CDR3 has 15 amino acids. V dropped 7 bases and J dropped 6; count of bases not matched to a gene: 10.

The sample holds a few counts of this clone. The rearrangement links TRBV7-9 to TRBJ1-1, with 8 bases fitting TRBD1. J was trimmed by 1 base and V by 5 bases; bases with no gene match: 3. Germline V gene sequence: CDR1 SEHNR, CDR2 FQNEAQ (reference sequence). There are 14 residues in the CDR3. The CDR3 nucleotides read TGTGCCAGCAGCACCAGGGGGCCGAACACTGAAGCTTTCTTT. Translating gives CASSTRGPNTEAFF.

The chain recombines TRBV27 with TRBJ1-5; 8 positions agree with TRBD1. CDR1 and CDR2 from the germline V gene are MNHEY and SMNVEV (reference sequence). J gave up 0 bases and V 5 bases, and 3 bases lay outside the gene matches. The CDR3 is 15 amino acids. CDR3 coding DNA: TGTGCCAGCAGTCCAGGACAGGGTAGCAATCAGCCCCAGCATTTT. This translates into CASSPGQGSNQPQHF.

The genes are TRBV5-4 and TRBJ2-3; D uncertain. This CDR3 contains 15 residues. Germline loops: CDR1 SGHNT, CDR2 YYREEE (reference sequence). The V and J ends lost 4 bases and 5 bases respectively, with 17 bases between them. CDR3 nucleotide sequence: TGTGCCAGCAGCCAAGAACGGATGCGGATAGATACGCAGTATTTT. It encodes CASSQERMRIDTQYF.

This clone was detected a few times. CDR3 loop: CASSKRGARETQYF. CDR3 sequence (DNA): TGTGCCAGCAGCAAGCGGGGGGCGCGGGAGACCCAGTACTTC. The chain combines TRBV7-2 with TRBJ2-5; 9 bases fit TRBD2. Trimming at V came to 5 bases and at J to 5 bases, leaving 6 bases not matched to a gene. Germline V lookup: CDR1 SGHTA, CDR2 FQGNSA. This CDR3 has 14 amino acids.

CDR3 amino acids: CASSSQVSYEQYF. The DNA for the CDR3 is TGTGCCAGCAGCTCACAGGTATCCTACGAGCAGTACTTC. The chain has TRBV7-8 and TRBJ2-7; perhaps TRBD1 as D (5 bases). The V gene lost 4 bases and the J gene lost 1 base, with 8 bases spanning the gap. The CDR3 contains 13 residues. Germline V gene data show CDR1 as SGHVS and CDR2 as FQNEAQ. Based on the CDR3 plus reference TRBV7-8 and TRBJ2-7, the full variable domain is GAGVSQSPRYKVAKRGQDVALRCDPISGHVSLFWYQQALGQGPEFLTYFQNEAQLDKSGLPSDRFFAERPEGSVSTLKIQRTQQEDSAVYLCASSSQVSYEQYFGPGTRLTVT.

The V call is TRBV30, the J call TRBJ1-1; D remains ambiguous. In germline, CDR1 is GTSNPN, CDR2 SVGIG (reference sequence). The CDR3 length is 11 residues. Deletions cut 3 bases from V and 11 bases from J, with 13 bases between. The CDR3 here is CAWRAETRAFF. Here the CDR3 DNA reads TGTGCCTGGAGGGCCGAGACGAGGGCTTTCTTT.

This clone is labeled medium-sized. The chain uses TRBV18 and TRBJ1-1; D is unresolved. The CDR3 loop spans 12 amino acids. V was clipped by 6 bases and J by 2 bases, with 7 bases between them. CDR1 is KGHSH, CDR2 LQKENI, per germline. The CDR3 loop is CASSSYNTEAFF. Here the CDR3 DNA reads TGTGCCAGCTCGTCGTATAACACTGAAGCTTTCTTT.

This clone has only a few counts. The J gene is TRBJ1-2, the V gene TRBV6-5, with D perhaps TRBD1 (6 bases). Germline V gives CDR1 MNHEY, CDR2 SVGAGI. V dropped 7 bases and J dropped 4 bases, with 16 bases sitting between them. This CDR3 is built from 14 residues. The CDR3 loop is CASNPGQRAYGYTF. In nucleotides, the CDR3 is TGTGCCAGCAATCCCGGACAGAGGGCCTATGGCTACACCTTC.